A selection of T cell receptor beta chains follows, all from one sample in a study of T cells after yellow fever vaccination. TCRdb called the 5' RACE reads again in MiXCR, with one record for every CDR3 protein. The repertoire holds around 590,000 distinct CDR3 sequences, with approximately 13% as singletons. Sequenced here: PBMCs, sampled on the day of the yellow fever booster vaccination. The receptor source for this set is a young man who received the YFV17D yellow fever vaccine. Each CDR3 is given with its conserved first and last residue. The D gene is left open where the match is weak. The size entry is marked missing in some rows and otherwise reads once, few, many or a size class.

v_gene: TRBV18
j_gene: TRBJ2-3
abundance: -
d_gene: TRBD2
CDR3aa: CASSPLPTSTMSDTQYF
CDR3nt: TGTGCCAGCTCACCACTCCCGACTAGCACGATGTCAGATACGCAGTATTTT

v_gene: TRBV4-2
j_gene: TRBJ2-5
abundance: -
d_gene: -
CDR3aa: CASSVPLATGTETQYF
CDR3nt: TGTGCCAGCAGCGTTCCACTAGCAACGGGTACGGAGACCCAGTACTTC

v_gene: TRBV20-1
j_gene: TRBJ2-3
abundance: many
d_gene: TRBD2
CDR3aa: CSAEPTSGRDKLVTQYF
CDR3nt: TGCAGTGCCGAACCGACTAGCGGGAGGGATAAGCTGGTTACGCAGTATTTT

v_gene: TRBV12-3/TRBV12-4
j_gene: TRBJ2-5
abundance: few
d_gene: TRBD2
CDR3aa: CASSLSGMRETQYF
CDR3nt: TGTGCCAGCAGTTTGAGCGGGATGCGAGAGACCCAGTACTTC

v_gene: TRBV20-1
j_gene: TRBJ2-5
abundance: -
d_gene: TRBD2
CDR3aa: CSARPQRGPMAQYF
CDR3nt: TGCAGTGCTAGGCCCCAGCGGGGGCCGATGGCCCAGTACTTC

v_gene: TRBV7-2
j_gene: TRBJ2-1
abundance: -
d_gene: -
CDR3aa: CASESPLGRPLRDEQFF
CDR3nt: TGTGCCAGCGAATCCCCCCTGGGCCGCCCCCTGAGGGATGAGCAGTTCTTC

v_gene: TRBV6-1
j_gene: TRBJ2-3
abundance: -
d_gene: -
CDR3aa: CATRRDPTSTDTQYF
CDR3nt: TGTGCCACCCGGAGGGACCCAACTAGCACAGATACGCAGTATTTT

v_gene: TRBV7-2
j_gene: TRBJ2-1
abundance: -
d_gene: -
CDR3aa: CASSRGGFSYNEQFF
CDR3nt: TGTGCCAGCAGCCGGGGCGGGTTCTCCTACAATGAGCAGTTCTTC

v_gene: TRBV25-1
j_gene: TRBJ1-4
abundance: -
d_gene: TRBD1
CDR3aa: CASRDTGATNEKLFF
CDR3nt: TGTGCCAGCAGAGACACAGGGGCAACTAATGAAAAACTGTTTTTT

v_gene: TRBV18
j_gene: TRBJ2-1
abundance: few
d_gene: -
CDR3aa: CASSRVEHDYNEQFF
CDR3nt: TGTGCCAGCTCACGGGTGGAGCATGACTACAATGAGCAGTTCTTC

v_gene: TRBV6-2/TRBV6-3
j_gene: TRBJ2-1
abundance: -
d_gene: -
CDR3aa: CASTLSLSSYNEQFF
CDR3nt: TGTGCCAGCACACTCAGCCTCAGCTCCTACAATGAGCAGTTCTTC

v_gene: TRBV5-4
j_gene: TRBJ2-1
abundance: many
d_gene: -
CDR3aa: CASSLVANEQFF
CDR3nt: TGTGCCAGCAGCTTGGTAGCGAATGAGCAGTTCTTC

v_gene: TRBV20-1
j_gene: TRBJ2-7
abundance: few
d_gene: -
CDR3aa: CSVSSRGSYEQYF
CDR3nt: TGCAGTGTTTCCTCAAGGGGAAGCTACGAGCAGTACTTC

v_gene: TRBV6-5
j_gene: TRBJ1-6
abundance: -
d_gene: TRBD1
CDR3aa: CASSYAAGGGPLHF
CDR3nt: TGTGCCAGCAGTTACGCGGCAGGGGGGGGACCCCTCCACTTT

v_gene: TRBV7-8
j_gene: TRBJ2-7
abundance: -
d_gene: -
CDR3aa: CASIEWGDYEQYF
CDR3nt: TGTGCCAGCATCGAGTGGGGGGACTACGAGCAGTACTTC

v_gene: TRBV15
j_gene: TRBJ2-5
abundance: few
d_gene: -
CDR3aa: CATSRWGGERNQETQYF
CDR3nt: TGTGCCACCAGCAGGTGGGGGGGCGAACGGAACCAAGAGACCCAGTACTTC